This is a list of T cell receptor beta chains from one sample in a study of early T cells in non-severe SARS-CoV-2 infection. One entry per CDR3 protein, called by TCRdb with MiXCR from the 5' RACE reads. This sample carries approximately 32,000 distinct CDR3 sequences, roughly 4.5% of them seen once, and the ten largest clones take 5.5% to 6.5%. The sample consisted of whole blood. Receptor source: an adult who was a healthcare worker with PCR-confirmed SARS-CoV-2 infection or an uninfected control (not recorded which). CDR3s include the opening cysteine and the closing phenylalanine or tryptophan.

J gene | V gene | CDR3 protein
TRBJ2-2 | TRBV7-6 | CASSPVSREAGELFF
TRBJ2-3 | TRBV2 | CASSDRAGETDTQYF
TRBJ2-7 | TRBV12-3/TRBV12-4 | CASSLSRVEQYF
TRBJ2-2 | TRBV7-6 | CASSFSSGRTTGELFF
TRBJ2-1 | TRBV7-9 | CASSPRTSGNEQFF
TRBJ2-1 | TRBV3-1 | CASSPLGQGNNEQFF
TRBJ1-5 | TRBV3-1 | CASSQDSGSNQPQHF
TRBJ2-3 | TRBV7-9 | CASSFPDLADTQYF
TRBJ2-1 | TRBV7-9 | CASSLPSSNEQFF
TRBJ1-1 | TRBV5-1 | CASSSSDRKAFF
TRBJ2-2 | TRBV25-1 | CASSGDEARIRWNTGELFF
TRBJ2-3 | TRBV12-3/TRBV12-4 | CASSSQSPPDTQYF
TRBJ2-1 | TRBV24-1 | CATSDSLREQFF
TRBJ2-3 | TRBV12-3/TRBV12-4 | CASSPSGDTQYF
TRBJ2-4 | TRBV19 | CASSVDSLLAKNIQYF
TRBJ2-7 | TRBV11-3 | CASSLGVGTGAYEQYF
TRBJ1-6 | TRBV7-8 | CASSLEGTATGNSPLHF